The subject of this entry is one TCR beta chain. Its antigen remains unknown. After removal of 4 bases from V and 6 bases from J, the junction contained 8 bases not matched to a gene. The V gene's germline CDR1 is MGHRA and CDR2 YSYEKL. The CDR3 covers 17 residues. Participants with HIV, all of them, were treated in the United States. Assay version v3.0 of immunoSEQ was used, and it was run at survey level. Method: immunoSEQ multiplex PCR; TCRdb's copy keeps in-frame clones and lacks some. The sample shows 20,000 to 25,000 clones, 84% of them seen only once. The data stem from a study of long-term antiretroviral therapy in people with HIV. Whole-study results and caveats: Although diversity increased after ART, it remained lower than in transplant donor controls. Clones showing expansion before ART dominated the repertoire at all time points. Information on adherence to ART, viral resistance or therapy changes was unavailable.

This rearrangement joins TRBV4-1 to TRBJ1-6; 11 bases align to TRBD1. The sequence came from a woman in her forties or fifties with HIV. This material consisted of unsorted PBMCs, taken 1.9 years after starting antiretroviral therapy. The DNA for the CDR3 is TGCGCCAGCAGCCCCACCACCGGGACAGGGGGTAATTCACCCCTCCACTTT. It yields the protein CASSPTTGTGGNSPLHF.